This passage covers 5 T cell receptor beta chains from one sample sequenced in a study of T-cell reconstitution after alpha-beta-depleted transplantation in children. Unique molecular identifiers were incorporated during preparation of the TCRbeta library. In TCRdb, the PCR reads were re-called with MiXCR into one record per CDR3 protein. This table has 500,000 to 750,000 distinct CDR3 sequences, 10% to 15% appearing once. Sequences were derived from PBMCs, mostly from graft donor cells, sampled 360 days after TCRalphabeta/CD19-depleted stem cell transplant. These receptors were taken from a male patient aged 10 to 17 who had a stem cell transplant for acute myeloid leukemia, so the T cells may come from the graft donor.

This clonotype was counted between two and nine times. V usage is TRBV28 and J usage is TRBJ1-2; D might be TRBD1 (5 bases). V dropped 5 bases and J dropped 6 bases, with 13 bases sitting between them. The CDR3 extends over 13 amino acids. Per germline, CDR1 MDHEN and CDR2 SYDVKM. CDR3 nucleotides: TGTGCCAGCAGTCCCCGGGGGTACCATGGCTACACCTTC. Translated: CASSPRGYHGYTF.

This clonotype was detected only a few times. The V call is TRBV7-2, the J call TRBJ2-7; 7 bases match TRBD1. CDR3 size: 14 residues. V lost 2 bases to trimming and J lost 0 bases; unmatched junction nucleotides: 1. The germline V gene encodes CDR1 SGHTA and CDR2 FQGNSA. The DNA of the CDR3 is TGTGCCAGCAGCTTATGGGACAGCTCCTACGAGCAGTACTTC. Translating gives CASSLWDSSYEQYF.

The V call is TRBV20-1, the J call TRBJ2-3; 9 bases are shared with TRBD1. CDR1 and CDR2 (germline): DFQATT, SNEGSKA (reference sequence). With 0 bases clipped from V and 3 bases from J, the junction kept 7 bases outside the gene matches. This CDR3 is built from 16 residues. The CDR3, as DNA: TGCAGTGCTAGAGACCACCGGGACAGGGCTACAGATACGCAGTATTTT. Amino acids: CSARDHRDRATDTQYF.

This clonotype showed up just a few times. The rearrangement links TRBV18 to TRBJ2-3; 7 bases fit TRBD2. Germline V gene data show CDR1 as KGHSH and CDR2 as LQKENI. The CDR3 length is 17 residues. The V and J ends lost 0 bases and 0 bases, in that order; junction bases with no gene match: 6. The CDR3 bases are TGTGCCAGCTCACCACCTACGGGAGGCCTTAGCACAGATACGCAGTATTTT. Encoded protein: CASSPPTGGLSTDTQYF.

There are a few counts of this clonotype. CDR3 nucleotide sequence: TGTGCCAGCAGCCGGGGGACAGGCGAAAACTATGGCTACACCTTC. Its translation is CASSRGTGENYGYTF. The chain links TRBV4-2 to TRBJ1-2; the match to TRBD1 covers 8 bases. V lost 4 bases and J lost 2; bases outside the gene matches: 6. CDR1 and CDR2 from the germline V gene are LGHNA and YNFKEQ. This CDR3 has 15 amino acids.